The next 11 T cell receptor beta chains were all read from a single sample in a study of OX40 agonist ivuxolimab in advanced cancers. Some clones are missing from TCRdb's copy, which holds only in-frame ones; the method was immunoSEQ multiplex PCR. The table lists about 59,000 clones, roughly 89% of them singletons, with around 30% in the top ten. Source: CD4+ or CD8+ T cells sorted from blood, taken in a trial of the OX40 agonist ivuxolimab. The receptor source for this set is an adult with an advanced solid tumor such as melanoma, head and neck, liver or kidney cancer.

The J gene is TRBJ2-1, the V gene TRBV5-6; D is unresolved. V was shortened by 6 bases and J by 8 bases, with 9 bases between the two germline ends. The germline V gene encodes CDR1 SGHDT and CDR2 YYEEEE. This CDR3 spans 11 amino acids. DNA for the CDR3: TGTGCCAGCACACGGTGGGATGAGCAGTTCTTC. Translated, it gives CASTRWDEQFF.

This clone was counted between two and nine times. The chain is built from TRBV5-6 and TRBJ1-1, with 7 bases matching TRBD1. Germline CDR1 and CDR2: SGHDT and YYEEEE. The CDR3 loop spans 13 amino acids. Germline trimming cut 4 bases from V and 11 bases from J; bases unmatched to any gene: 11. Here the CDR3 reads CASSVNRGRGAFF. CDR3 DNA: TGTGCCAGCAGCGTCAACAGGGGCCGCGGGGCTTTCTTT. Combining the CDR3 with reference TRBV5-6 and TRBJ1-1 gives the whole variable domain DAGVTQSPTHLIKTRGQQVTLRCSPKSGHDTVSWYQQALGQGPQFIFQYYEEEERQRGNFPDRFSGHQFPNYSSELNVNALLLGDSALYLCASSVNRGRGAFFGQGTRLTVV.

The V call is TRBV2, the J call TRBJ2-2; maybe TRBD2 (5 bases). The V end was cut by 5 bases, the J end by 5 bases, with 12 bases between. CDR1 SNHLY and CDR2 FYNNEI come from the germline V gene. This CDR3 comprises 14 residues. This CDR3 reads CASSLTSNTGELFF. DNA of the CDR3: TGTGCCAGCAGTTTAACTAGTAATACCGGGGAGCTGTTTTTT.

The rearrangement links TRBV27 to TRBJ1-5; perhaps TRBD1 as D (5 bases). CDR3 length: 14 residues. Deletions cut 4 bases from V and 5 bases from J, with 12 bases between. In germline, CDR1 is MNHEY, CDR2 SMNVEV (reference sequence). The CDR3 sequence is CASSSDPGYQPQHF. In nucleotides, the CDR3 is TGTGCCAGCAGTTCCGATCCAGGGTATCAGCCCCAGCATTTT.

The gene calls are TRBV6-4 and TRBJ2-3, with D perhaps TRBD2 (7 bases). Deletions cut 4 bases from V and 4 bases from J, with 9 bases between. The CDR3 totals 13 residues. CDR1 is MRHNA, CDR2 SNTAGT, per germline. The CDR3 sequence is CASSGGGPDTQYF. The CDR3 bases are TGTGCCAGCAGTGGGGGGGGGCCAGATACGCAGTATTTT.

The genes are TRBV20-1 and TRBJ2-7; D is unclear. The CDR3 contains 11 residues. CDR1 and CDR2 (germline): DFQATT, SNEGSKA (reference sequence). The V gene lost 6 bases and the J gene lost 1 base, with 7 bases spanning the gap. CDR3 nucleotides: TGCAGTGCGGCCTTTTCCTACGAGCAGTACTTC. Residues: CSAAFSYEQYF.

This clone has more than one count but fewer than ten. The V gene is TRBV14, the J gene TRBJ2-1; 9 nucleotides line up with TRBD1. With V trimmed by 4 bases and J by 6 bases, 7 bases remained unmatched. Germline values: CDR1 SGHDN, CDR2 FVKESK. The CDR3 consists of 15 residues. The CDR3 nucleotides read TGTGCCAGCAGCCTGAGGACAGGGGTATTCAATGAGCAGTTCTTC. Translated: CASSLRTGVFNEQFF.

This rearrangement joins TRBV20-1 to TRBJ1-3; no definite D call. V gave up 6 bases and J gave up 6 bases, with 9 bases separating them. The length of the CDR3 is 11 residues. Germline CDR1 and CDR2: DFQATT and SNEGSKA (reference sequence). The CDR3: CSAQTVNTIYF. The CDR3 region has the DNA TGCAGTGCGCAGACGGTAAACACCATATATTTT.

Concerning this clone itself: The sample holds other DNA sequences that translate to the same CDR3. The chain combines TRBV5-4 with TRBJ2-7; D is uncertain. The CDR3 has 14 amino acids. The V end was cut by 5 bases, the J end by 0 bases, with 12 bases between. Per the germline V gene, CDR1 is SGHNT and CDR2 is YYREEE (reference sequence). For the CDR3, the DNA is TGTGCCAGCAGTTCCCTTGATGGCTCCTACGAGCAGTACTTC. It encodes CASSSLDGSYEQYF.

The chain carries TRBV5-6 and TRBJ1-4, with TRBD1 as a possible D gene (5 bases). V was shortened by 0 bases and J by 8 bases, with 11 bases between the two germline ends. This CDR3 has 14 amino acids. CDR1 and CDR2 (germline): SGHDT, YYEEEE. The DNA for the CDR3 is TGTGCCAGCAGCTTGGTTGGGACCCAAGAAAAACTGTTTTTT. This sequence encodes CASSLVGTQEKLFF.

The rearrangement joins TRBV2 to TRBJ1-2; D perhaps matches TRBD1 (5 bases). V gave up 5 bases and J gave up 8 bases, with 18 bases separating them. CDR1 and CDR2 from the germline V gene are SNHLY and FYNNEI. The CDR3 covers 14 residues. In nucleotides, the CDR3 is TGTGCCAGCAGTACCTGGGGGTTAAAGGGGGGCTACACCTTC. It is translated as CASSTWGLKGGYTF.